The 18 T cell receptor beta chains given below trace back to one sample, sequenced in a study of blood T cell repertoires in COVID-19. Produced via immunoSEQ multiplex PCR; TCRdb's table is partial and in-frame only. The sample holds around 84,000 clones; around 80% are singletons and the top ten take around 13%. Sequenced: peripheral blood. Receptors originate from a woman in her 40s with active or convalescent COVID-19.

The rearrangement uses TRBV28 and TRBJ1-6; maybe TRBD1 (6 bases). The CDR3 is made up of 15 amino acids. V dropped 4 bases and J dropped 5 bases, with 12 bases sitting between them. Germline V gene lookup returns CDR1 MDHEN and CDR2 SYDVKM. The CDR3 coding sequence is TGTGCCAGCAGTTCCCAGCAGGGGAATAATTCACCCCTCCACTTT. Translated: CASSSQQGNNSPLHF.

The gene calls are TRBV28 and TRBJ2-2; TRBD2 might be the D (6 bases). Germline assignment: CDR1 MDHEN and CDR2 SYDVKM. There are 15 residues in the CDR3. V was pared by 3 bases and J by 2 bases, with 10 bases between. The chain's CDR3 is CASSFGGKNTGELFF. In DNA, the CDR3 is TGTGCCAGCAGTTTTGGGGGGAAAAACACCGGGGAGCTGTTTTTT.

The chain combines TRBV5-1 with TRBJ2-3; 7 nucleotides align to TRBD2. The germline V gene has CDR1 SGHRS and CDR2 YFSETQ. The CDR3 consists of 17 residues. V lost 3 bases to trimming and J lost 1 base; unmatched junction nucleotides: 11. CDR3 amino acids: CASSSPWGGACTDTQYF. The CDR3 region has the DNA TGCGCCAGCAGCTCCCCTTGGGGGGGAGCCTGCACAGATACGCAGTATTTT.

This rearrangement joins TRBV21-1 to TRBJ1-2; no DNA check was done on the table's D call, TRBD1. TRBV21-1 is recorded as a pseudogene. The CDR3 has 19 amino acids. CDR3 nucleotide sequence: TGTGCCAGCAGCAAAAAATCCCACCTACAGGGAGATCGGGCCTATGGCTACACCTTC. This codes for CASSKKSHLQGDRAYGYTF.

The CDR3 reads CASSVGVAANEQFF. In DNA, the CDR3 is TGTGCCAGCAGCGTAGGGGTAGCCGCCAATGAGCAGTTCTTC. J is TRBJ2-1 and V is TRBV9; D is ambiguous. CDR3 length equals 14 residues. V was trimmed by 0 bases and J by 6 bases, leaving 10 bases between them. CDR1 SGDLS and CDR2 YYNGEE come from the germline V gene.

The chain employs TRBV6-5 and TRBJ2-5; TRBD1 is a possible D gene (6 bases). V lost 0 bases and J lost 9, with 8 bases in between. Germline lookup yields CDR1 MNHEY and CDR2 SVGAGI. This CDR3 has 12 residues. The CDR3 protein is CASSYSKGAQYF. The CDR3 region has the DNA TGTGCCAGCAGTTACTCGAAGGGGGCCCAGTACTTC.

This clone was observed once. The chain joins TRBV7-3 to TRBJ2-2, with 8 bases identical to TRBD2. Looked up from germline, CDR1 is SGHTA and CDR2 is FQGTGA. With V trimmed by 2 bases and J by 5 bases, 4 bases remained unmatched. The CDR3 runs to 15 residues. DNA for the CDR3: TGTGCCAGCAGCTTAGCGGGAGGACCTACCGGGGAGCTGTTTTTT. It specifies CASSLAGGPTGELFF.

In its sample, this clone was seen a few times. The rearrangement uses TRBV7-2 and TRBJ1-2; 10 bases agree with TRBD1. V lost 4 bases and J lost 8; bases outside the gene matches: 7. The CDR3 extends over 14 amino acids. CDR1 and CDR2 from the germline V gene are SGHTA and FQGNSA. CDR3 protein: CASSSKTGGLGYTF. CDR3 nucleotide sequence: TGTGCCAGCAGCTCCAAGACAGGGGGCTTGGGCTACACCTTC.

The chain carries TRBV7-9 and TRBJ1-5; tentative D call: TRBD1 (5 bases). In germline, CDR1 is SEHNR, CDR2 FQNEAQ (reference sequence). Trimming pared 3 bases from V and 2 bases from J, leaving 14 bases between. The CDR3 spans 16 residues. The CDR3 is CASSLKGEGGNQPQHF. The DNA for the CDR3 is TGTGCCAGCAGCTTGAAAGGGGAAGGGGGCAATCAGCCCCAGCATTTT.

This chain joins TRBV10-3 and TRBJ2-3; 7 bases map to TRBD2. Germline CDR1 and CDR2: ENHRY and SYGVKD. V trimming: 9 bases; J trimming: 0 bases; junction bases outside the gene matches: 6. The CDR3 is made up of 14 amino acids. CDR3: CAITGGPSTDTQYF. DNA of the CDR3: TGTGCCATTACGGGGGGACCGAGCACAGATACGCAGTATTTT.

V is TRBV7-6 and J is TRBJ2-2; 7 positions match TRBD2. The CDR3 sequence is 14 residues long. Germline V lookup: CDR1 SGHVS, CDR2 FNYEAQ. V shed 5 bases and J 13 bases; nucleotides not matched to a gene: 13. The CDR3 loop is CASSPSGHSARLFF. In DNA, the CDR3 is TGTGCCAGCAGCCCTAGCGGTCACTCAGCACGGCTGTTTTTT.

The chain carries TRBV5-6 and TRBJ1-6; TRBD1 agrees at 7 bases. Trimming cost V 6 bases and J 4 bases; bases outside gene matches: 13. Germline V gene sequence: CDR1 SGHDT, CDR2 YYEEEE. The CDR3 is 17 amino acids. The CDR3 protein is CASIHRTGTDYNSPLHF. CDR3 nucleotide sequence: TGTGCCAGCATCCACAGAACCGGGACAGATTATAATTCACCCCTCCACTTT.

The chain uses TRBV5-1 and TRBJ2-1; 12 nucleotides align to TRBD2. V lost 2 bases to trimming and J lost 8 bases; unmatched junction nucleotides: 5. The CDR3 totals 15 residues. CDR1 is SGHRS and CDR2 is YFSETQ in the germline V gene. Here the CDR3 reads CASSLRTSGKYEQFF. The CDR3 DNA reads TGCGCCAGCAGCTTAAGGACTAGCGGGAAGTATGAGCAGTTCTTC.

The chain uses TRBV2 and TRBJ2-1; D uncertain. The CDR3 sequence is 14 residues long. Per germline, CDR1 SNHLY and CDR2 FYNNEI. The V end lost 6 bases, the J end lost 0 bases, and 9 bases lay between the germline ends. The CDR3 DNA sequence: TGTGCCAGCAGAGACTCCAGCTCCTACAATGAGCAGTTCTTC. Its translation is CASRDSSSYNEQFF.

The chain is built from TRBV2 and TRBJ2-7; the match to TRBD1 covers 10 bases. Germline CDR1 and CDR2: SNHLY and FYNNEI. This CDR3 spans 15 amino acids. With V trimmed by 6 bases and J by 1 base, 6 bases remained unmatched. The CDR3 DNA is TGTGCCAGCAGCCGGGACAGGGGTGGATCCTACGAGCAGTACTTC. It is translated as CASSRDRGGSYEQYF.

This clone was picked up one time. V is TRBV7-8 and J is TRBJ1-4; 8 nucleotides align to TRBD1. The ends lost 2 bases at V and 7 bases at J; junction bases unmatched: 15. The germline gives CDR1 SGHVS, CDR2 FQNEAQ. This CDR3 spans 18 amino acids. The CDR3 coding sequence is TGTGCCAGCAGCTTATCAGGTTCTTGGACAGGGAGGGCTGAAAAACTGTTTTTT. Amino acid sequence: CASSLSGSWTGRAEKLFF.

The chain carries TRBV18 and TRBJ1-3, with TRBD1 identical over 8 bases. This CDR3 region has 16 residues. V was clipped by 3 bases and J by 0 bases; unmatched bases: 4. Germline values: CDR1 KGHSH, CDR2 LQKENI. The CDR3 loop is CASSPETGGSGNTIYF. In nucleotides, the CDR3 is TGTGCCAGCTCACCTGAAACAGGGGGCTCTGGAAACACCATATATTTT.

The genes are TRBV5-8 and TRBJ1-3, with 7 nucleotides matching TRBD1. With 0 bases clipped from V and 1 base from J, the junction kept 4 bases outside the gene matches. In germline, CDR1 is SGHTS, CDR2 YDEGEE. The CDR3 runs 16 residues. CDR3 region: CASSLGDSPSGNTIYF. The CDR3 nucleotides read TGTGCCAGCAGCTTGGGGGACAGCCCATCTGGAAACACCATATATTTT. The full variable domain, rest sourced from reference TRBV5-8 and TRBJ1-3, is EAGVTQSPTHLIKTRGQQATLRCSPISGHTSVYWYQQALGLGLQFLLWYDEGEERNRGNFPPRFSGRQFPNYSSELNVNALELEDSALYLCASSLGDSPSGNTIYFGEGSWLTVV.